The 23 T cell receptor beta chains below were found in one sample sequenced in a study of blood T cell repertoires in COVID-19. Only in-frame clones appear in the TCRdb table, and some are missing; sequencing was by immunoSEQ multiplex PCR. Altogether roughly 570,000 clones are present, about 89% being singletons, with the ten largest covering around 7.8%. What was sequenced was peripheral blood. Receptors originate from a woman aged 50 to 60 with COVID-19, enrolled during active disease.

This chain joins TRBV7-5 and TRBJ2-7; the D call TRBD2 from the table was never checked on the DNA. TRBV7-5 is noted as a pseudogene. This CDR3 has 13 amino acids. CDR3 in amino acids: CASSSETRYEQYF. In DNA, the CDR3 is TGTGCCAGCAGCTCCGAAACTAGATACGAGCAGTACTTC.

The rearrangement links TRBV7-6 to TRBJ1-2; D is ambiguous. The germline V gene encodes CDR1 SGHVS and CDR2 FNYEAQ. V dropped 1 base and J dropped 8 bases, with 5 bases sitting between them. There are 11 residues in the CDR3. Written as DNA, the CDR3 is TGTGCCAGCAGCTTAGGGGCGGGCTACACCTTC. As protein: CASSLGAGYTF.

The rearrangement uses TRBV6-6 and TRBJ2-1; the match to TRBD2 covers 9 bases. There are 15 residues in the CDR3. Trimming at V came to 6 bases and at J to 8 bases, leaving 11 bases not matched to a gene. CDR1 MNHNY and CDR2 SVGAGI come from the germline V gene (reference sequence). The CDR3 loop reads CASRHVAGGLYEQFF. CDR3 DNA: TGTGCCAGCAGACACGTGGCGGGGGGGCTTTATGAGCAGTTCTTC.

The chain carries TRBV3-1 (or the pseudogene TRBV3-2) and TRBJ2-5; tentatively, D is TRBD1 (6 bases). CDR1 is LGHDT and CDR2 is YNNKEL in the germline V gene (reference sequence). The V end was cut by 3 bases, the J end by 2 bases, with 13 bases between. This CDR3 comprises 15 residues. In DNA, the CDR3 is TGTGCCAGCAGCCAGATTGCAGGGGTACAAGAGACCCAGTACTTC. Amino acids: CASSQIAGVQETQYF.

J is TRBJ2-7 and V is TRBV7-2, with D maybe TRBD2 (5 bases). CDR1 is SGHTA and CDR2 is FQGNSA in the germline V gene. Trimming left V 5 bases short and J 3 bases short, with 23 bases between. This CDR3 is 17 amino acids long. CDR3: CASSLQLGRNFYYEQYF. The CDR3 nucleotides are TGTGCCAGCAGCCTACAGCTAGGGAGAAATTTTTACTACGAGCAGTACTTC.

The gene calls are TRBV5-1 and TRBJ1-6; maybe TRBD1 (6 bases). Germline values: CDR1 SGHRS, CDR2 YFSETQ. The CDR3 has 15 residues. V was cut by 3 bases and J by 9 bases, with 16 bases left in between. CDR3 DNA sequence: TGCGCCAGCAGCTCACTCGGGGGGGCGTCTTCACCCCTCCACTTT. Translating it yields CASSSLGGASSPLHF. Full variable domain (outside the CDR3, taken from reference TRBV5-1 and TRBJ1-6): KAGVTQTPRYLIKTRGQQVTLSCSPISGHRSVSWYQQTPGQGLQFLFEYFSETQRNKGNFPGRFSGRQFSNSRSEMNVSTLELGDSALYLCASSSLGGASSPLHFGNGTRLTVT.

The gene calls are TRBV19 and TRBJ2-7, with 9 bases matching TRBD1. The CDR3 runs to 15 residues. Germline CDR1 reads LNHDA; CDR2 reads SQIVND (reference sequence). The V segment lost 3 bases and the J segment 3 bases; nucleotides outside the gene matches: 6. CDR3 DNA sequence: TGTGCCAGTAGTATTTCTGGGACAGGGATCTACGAGCAGTACTTC. This sequence encodes CASSISGTGIYEQYF.

J is TRBJ2-3 and V is TRBV6-5, with 7 bases matching TRBD2. After removal of 0 bases from V and 3 bases from J, the junction contained 6 bases not matched to a gene. This CDR3 region has 16 residues. The germline V gene has CDR1 MNHEY and CDR2 SVGAGI. The CDR3 DNA reads as TGTGCCAGCAGTTACTCAACAGCGGGGCCGACAGATACGCAGTATTTT. Residues: CASSYSTAGPTDTQYF.

The chain links TRBV19 to TRBJ2-1, with TRBD2 matching over 12 bases. Germline CDR1 and CDR2: LNHDA and SQIVND (reference sequence). CDR3 size: 14 residues. The ends lost 5 bases at V and 5 bases at J; junction bases unmatched: 1. This CDR3 reads CASSWTSGDNEQFF. The CDR3 nucleotides are TGTGCCAGTAGTTGGACTAGCGGGGACAATGAGCAGTTCTTC.

The CDR3 DNA reads as TGTGCCAGCAGCTTGGGCTGGACAGGGACCTACGAGCAGTACTTC. The encoded protein is CASSLGWTGTYEQYF. This chain connects TRBV5-5 to TRBJ2-7; TRBD1 matches 8 bases. Germline lookup yields CDR1 SGHKS and CDR2 YYEKEE (reference sequence). J lost 2 bases, V lost 0 bases, and 4 bases had no gene match. The CDR3 covers 15 residues.

The chain employs TRBV9 and TRBJ2-1, with D hard to call. Germline CDR1 SGDLS, CDR2 YYNGEE. V lost 4 bases, J lost 8 bases, and 10 bases lay in between. There are 12 residues in the CDR3. The CDR3 nucleotides are TGTGCCAGCAGCACCTTGAGCGATGAGCAGTTCTTC. Translated, it gives CASSTLSDEQFF.

The chain combines TRBV6-5 with TRBJ1-5; D perhaps matches TRBD1 (5 bases). The CDR3 consists of 13 residues. Trimming removed 6 bases from V and 6 bases from J, with 12 bases in between. Germline V gives CDR1 MNHEY, CDR2 SVGAGI. CDR3 in DNA: TGTGCCAGCAGCCCGGGACTAACTCAGCCCCAGCATTTT. Encoded protein: CASSPGLTQPQHF.

This chain joins TRBV11-2 and TRBJ2-7; D perhaps matches TRBD1 (6 bases). This CDR3 region has 14 residues. Germline V lookup: CDR1 SGHAT, CDR2 FQNNGV. Trimming took 0 bases from V and 6 from J, leaving 12 bases between them. CDR3 nucleotides: TGTGCCAGCAGCTTAGATCGCCAGGGGCGCGAGCAGTACTTC. Protein sequence: CASSLDRQGREQYF.

The genes are TRBV2 and TRBJ1-6; 8 bases are a match to TRBD1. Germline V lookup: CDR1 SNHLY, CDR2 FYNNEI. The CDR3 has 14 residues. V shed 4 bases, J shed 10 bases, and the junction held 6 bases outside the gene matches. The CDR3: CASSADRGGSPLHF. The CDR3 coding sequence is TGTGCCAGCAGTGCAGACAGGGGAGGCTCACCCCTCCACTTT.

J is TRBJ2-3 and V is TRBV27, with TRBD1 identical over 10 bases. The CDR3 extends over 14 amino acids. Germline V gene lookup returns CDR1 MNHEY and CDR2 SMNVEV (reference sequence). V lost 6 bases to trimming and J lost 4 bases; unmatched junction nucleotides: 4. The CDR3 bases are TGTGCCAGCAGGGGACAGGGGTATGCAGATACGCAGTATTTT. Amino acid sequence: CASRGQGYADTQYF.

The chain uses TRBV11-1 and TRBJ2-3, with a tentative D call TRBD1 (6 bases). The CDR3 spans 12 residues. Germline loops: CDR1 SGHAT, CDR2 FQDESV (reference sequence). Trimming removed 5 bases from V and 5 bases from J, with 8 bases in between. CDR3 in DNA: TGTGCCAGCAGCCAGGGGTTAGATACGCAGTATTTT. Its protein product is CASSQGLDTQYF.

The chain uses TRBV2 and TRBJ1-5; 7 nucleotides align to TRBD1. Germline CDR1 and CDR2: SNHLY and FYNNEI. With V trimmed by 3 bases and J by 2 bases, 7 bases remained unmatched. The CDR3 runs to 16 residues. CDR3: CASSDYRGGGNQPQHF. The CDR3 DNA is TGTGCCAGCAGTGATTACAGGGGAGGAGGCAATCAGCCCCAGCATTTT.

The table lists this clone with a count of one. This chain's CDR3 is CASSQLPPTGGNEKLFF. For the CDR3, the DNA is TGTGCCAGCAGCCAACTACCGCCGACAGGGGGGAATGAAAAACTGTTTTTT. The V and J genes are TRBV7-9 and TRBJ1-4; 9 bases fit TRBD1. The junction had 12 bases not matched to a gene; V was cut back by 5 bases and J by 5 bases. The length of the CDR3 is 17 residues. The germline CDR1 and CDR2 sequences are SEHNR and FQNEAQ (reference sequence).

The chain employs TRBV4-1 and TRBJ1-2, with D unresolved. Per germline, CDR1 MGHRA and CDR2 YSYEKL. Trimming pared 0 bases from V and 7 bases from J, leaving 9 bases between. The CDR3 has 13 amino acids. The CDR3 is CASSQDNIPGYTF. CDR3 bases: TGCGCCAGCAGCCAAGATAACATCCCTGGCTACACCTTC.

The gene calls are TRBV5-4 and TRBJ1-6; D not resolved. The CDR3 contains 16 residues. Germline assignment: CDR1 SGHNT and CDR2 YYREEE (reference sequence). V lost 0 bases, J lost 7 bases, and 14 bases lay in between. CDR3 nucleotide sequence: TGTGCCAGCAGCTTGGACAGTAATCCGAAGAATTCACCCCTCCACTTT. This gives the protein CASSLDSNPKNSPLHF.

The CDR3: CASSFILNTEAFF. DNA for the CDR3: TGCGCCAGCAGCTTCATTTTGAACACTGAAGCTTTCTTT. V usage is TRBV5-1 and J usage is TRBJ1-1; D is undetermined. The CDR3 runs 13 residues. V shed 2 bases and J shed 0 bases, with 5 bases lying between them. Germline V gene lookup returns CDR1 SGHRS and CDR2 YFSETQ.

This chain links TRBV19 with TRBJ1-5; D perhaps matches TRBD1 (5 bases). V was cut by 2 bases and J by 7 bases, with 12 bases left in between. Germline-derived CDR1 and CDR2 are LNHDA and SQIVND (reference sequence). The CDR3 has 14 residues. The CDR3 loop reads CASSIWEAGQPQHF. The CDR3 DNA reads TGTGCCAGTAGTATATGGGAGGCAGGGCAGCCCCAGCATTTT.

V is TRBV18 and J is TRBJ2-1, with a weak D call TRBD1 (6 bases). Germline V gene sequence: CDR1 KGHSH, CDR2 LQKENI. This CDR3 is 14 amino acids long. The V end lost 6 bases, the J end lost 7 bases, and 16 bases lay between the germline ends. Here the CDR3 reads CASSRQGSENEQFF. The CDR3 nucleotides read TGTGCCAGCTCTCGGCAGGGGTCCGAGAATGAGCAGTTCTTC.